These 2 T cell receptor beta chains were sequenced from one sample in a study of T cell repertoires in cytomegalovirus infection. TCRdb used MiXCR to reprocess the reads, holding one entry per CDR3 protein. This sample has about 440,000 distinct CDR3 sequences, with approximately 31% found just once. Material for sequencing was PBMCs. Source of these receptors: a human donor in good health (CMV status not recorded). Some clones in this sample may be carry-over from other donors' samples.

This clonotype was seen repeatedly, ten times or more. V gene TRBV7-2 combines with J gene TRBJ2-3; D possibly corresponds to TRBD2 (6 bases). Between the trimmed V and J ends, which lost 5 bases and 1 base, there was a span of 13 bases. There are 15 residues in the CDR3. The germline gives CDR1 SGHTA, CDR2 FQGNSA. The CDR3 sequence is CASSGGNARTDTQYF. CDR3 bases: TGTGCCAGCAGCGGAGGGAACGCACGCACAGATACGCAGTATTTT.

This clonotype came up many times. The rearrangement joins TRBV7-2 to TRBJ2-2; TRBD2 might be the D (5 bases). The CDR3 contains 16 residues. Germline V gives CDR1 SGHTA, CDR2 FQGNSA. Trimming removed 5 bases at V and 0 bases at J, with 13 bases between. The CDR3 is CASSGSGLPNTGELFF. For the CDR3, the DNA is TGTGCCAGCAGCGGAAGCGGTCTTCCGAACACCGGGGAGCTGTTTTTT. The complete variable domain, with remaining parts taken from reference TRBV7-2 and TRBJ2-2, reads GAGVSQSPSNKVTEKGKDVELRCDPISGHTALYWYRQSLGQGLEFLIYFQGNSAPDKSGLPSDRFSAERTGGSVSTLTIQRTQQEDSAVYLCASSGSGLPNTGELFFGEGSRLTVL.